The clone carrying this TCR beta chain was counted a few times. Its antigen is currently unknown. These data come from a study of cytomegalovirus exposure and HLA in healthy donors. V was pared by 6 bases and J by 0 bases, with 15 bases between. CDR3 length: 16 residues. Germline V gene sequence: CDR1 SNHLY, CDR2 FYNNEI. Notes on the study in general: Analysis was carried out at a later point, and it linked a missense DCLRE1C variant to TCR beta V- and J-gene trimming.

PCR used 60 Vbeta primers and 13 Jbeta primers. Data came from immunoSEQ multiplex PCR; TCRdb stores just in-frame clones and leaves some out. The top ten hold 5% to 6.5% of the sample, which has about 150,000 clones, 73% seen once. The TCR originated in a woman between 18 and 29 years old in good health and CMV-seropositive. This sequence joins TRBV2 and TRBJ1-5, with D perhaps TRBD1 (6 bases). The specimen was PBMCs. CDR3 loop: CASRRGLGNSNQPQHF. Here the CDR3 DNA reads TGTGCCAGCAGGCGGGGGCTGGGGAATAGCAATCAGCCCCAGCATTTT. Complete variable domain (other parts from reference TRBV2 and TRBJ1-5): EPEVTQTPSHQVTQMGQEVILRCVPISNHLYFYWYRQILGQKVEFLVSFYNNEISEKSEIFDDQFSVERPDGSNFTLKIRSTKLEDSAMYFCASRRGLGNSNQPQHFGDGTRLSIL.